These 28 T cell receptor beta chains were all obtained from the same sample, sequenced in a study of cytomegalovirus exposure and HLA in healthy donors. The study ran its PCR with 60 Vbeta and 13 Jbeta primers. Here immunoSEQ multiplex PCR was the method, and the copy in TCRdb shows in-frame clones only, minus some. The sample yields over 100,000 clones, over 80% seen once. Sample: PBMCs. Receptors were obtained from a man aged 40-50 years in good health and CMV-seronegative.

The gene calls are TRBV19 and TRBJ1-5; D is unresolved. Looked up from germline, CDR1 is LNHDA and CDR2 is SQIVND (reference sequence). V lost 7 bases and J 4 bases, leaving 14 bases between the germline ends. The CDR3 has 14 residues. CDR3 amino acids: CASTPLGVNQPQHF. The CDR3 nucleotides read TGTGCCAGTACCCCCCTAGGTGTGAATCAGCCCCAGCATTTT.

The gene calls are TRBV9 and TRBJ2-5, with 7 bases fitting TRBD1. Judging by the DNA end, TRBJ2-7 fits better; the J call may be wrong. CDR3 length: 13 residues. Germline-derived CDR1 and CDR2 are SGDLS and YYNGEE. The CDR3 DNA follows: TGTGCCAGCAGCGACGGGACAGCCTACGAGCAGTACTTC. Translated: CASSDGTAYEQYF.

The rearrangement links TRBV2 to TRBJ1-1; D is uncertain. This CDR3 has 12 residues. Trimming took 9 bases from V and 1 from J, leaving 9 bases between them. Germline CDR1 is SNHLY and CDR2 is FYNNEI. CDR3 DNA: TGTGCCAGTGACGGAGGGAACACTGAAGCTTTCTTT. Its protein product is CASDGGNTEAFF.

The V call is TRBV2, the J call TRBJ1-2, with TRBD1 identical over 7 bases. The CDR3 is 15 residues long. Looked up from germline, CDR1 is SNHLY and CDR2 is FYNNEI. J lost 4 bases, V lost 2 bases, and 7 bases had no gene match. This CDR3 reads CASSETLQGSYGYTF. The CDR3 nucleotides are TGTGCCAGCAGTGAAACTTTACAGGGGTCCTATGGCTACACCTTC.

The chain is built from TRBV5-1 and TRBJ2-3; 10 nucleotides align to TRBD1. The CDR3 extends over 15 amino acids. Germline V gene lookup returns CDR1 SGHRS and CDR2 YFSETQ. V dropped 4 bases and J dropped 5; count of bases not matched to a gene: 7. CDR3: CASSIRDRGRDTQYF. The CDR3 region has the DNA TGCGCCAGCAGCATCCGGGACAGGGGAAGAGATACGCAGTATTTT. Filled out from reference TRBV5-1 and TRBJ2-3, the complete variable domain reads KAGVTQTPRYLIKTRGQQVTLSCSPISGHRSVSWYQQTPGQGLQFLFEYFSETQRNKGNFPGRFSGRQFSNSRSEMNVSTLELGDSALYLCASSIRDRGRDTQYFGPGTRLTVL.

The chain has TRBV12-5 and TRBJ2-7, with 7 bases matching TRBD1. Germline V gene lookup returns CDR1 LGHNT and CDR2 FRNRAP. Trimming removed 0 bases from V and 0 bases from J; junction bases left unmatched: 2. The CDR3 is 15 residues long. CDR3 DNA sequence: TGTGCTAGTGGTTTGGTACAGGGGCCCTCCTACGAGCAGTACTTC. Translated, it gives CASGLVQGPSYEQYF.

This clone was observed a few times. Written as DNA, the CDR3 is TGCAGCGCCCGGACAGGGGAGAACTATGGCTACACCTTC. Translating it yields CSARTGENYGYTF. The V and J genes are TRBV29-1 and TRBJ1-2, with 9 bases identical to TRBD1. Germline V CDR1 and CDR2: SQVTM, ANQGSEA. J lost 2 bases, V lost 7 bases, and 5 bases had no gene match. The CDR3 consists of 13 residues.

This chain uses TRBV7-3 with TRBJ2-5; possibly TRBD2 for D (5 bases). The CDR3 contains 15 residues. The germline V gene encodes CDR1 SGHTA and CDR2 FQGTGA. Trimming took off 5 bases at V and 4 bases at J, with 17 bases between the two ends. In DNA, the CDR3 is TGTGCCAGCAGCCCGAGCTCAGCGGAGGCAGAGACCCAGTACTTC. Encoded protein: CASSPSSAEAETQYF. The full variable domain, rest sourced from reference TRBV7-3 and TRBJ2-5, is GAGVSQTPSNKVTEKGKYVELRCDPISGHTALYWYRQSLGQGPEFLIYFQGTGAADDSGLPNDRFFAVRPEGSVSTLKIQRTERGDSAVYLCASSPSSAEAETQYFGPGTRLLVL.

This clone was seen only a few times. The CDR3 DNA reads as TGTGCCAGCAGCCCTCCGTCCTACAATGAGCAGTTCTTC. It translates to CASSPPSYNEQFF. V and J are TRBV11-2 and TRBJ2-1; D is unresolved. Germline V gives CDR1 SGHAT, CDR2 FQNNGV. There are 13 residues in the CDR3. Trimming removed 5 bases from V and 1 base from J, with 6 bases in between.

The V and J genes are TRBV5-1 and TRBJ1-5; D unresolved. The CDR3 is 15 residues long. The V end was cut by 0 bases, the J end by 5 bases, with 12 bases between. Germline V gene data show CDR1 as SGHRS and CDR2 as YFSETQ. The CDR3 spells CASSLAGPQDQPQHF. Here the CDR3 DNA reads TGCGCCAGCAGCTTGGCTGGGCCCCAGGATCAGCCCCAGCATTTT.

The CDR3 loop is CASSLTGEGPDTQYF. The CDR3, as DNA: TGTGCCAGCAGCTTAACCGGGGAGGGACCAGATACGCAGTATTTT. This chain connects TRBV7-3 to TRBJ2-3, with 7 bases fitting TRBD2. J lost 4 bases, V lost 0 bases, and 4 bases had no gene match. The CDR3 is 15 residues long. The germline V gene encodes CDR1 SGHTA and CDR2 FQGTGA.

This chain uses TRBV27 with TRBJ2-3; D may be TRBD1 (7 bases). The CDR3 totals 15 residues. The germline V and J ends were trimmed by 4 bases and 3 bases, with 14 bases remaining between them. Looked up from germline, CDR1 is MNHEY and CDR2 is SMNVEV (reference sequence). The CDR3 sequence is CASSSQGGWTDTQYF. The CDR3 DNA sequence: TGTGCCAGCAGTTCCCAGGGGGGATGGACAGATACGCAGTATTTT.

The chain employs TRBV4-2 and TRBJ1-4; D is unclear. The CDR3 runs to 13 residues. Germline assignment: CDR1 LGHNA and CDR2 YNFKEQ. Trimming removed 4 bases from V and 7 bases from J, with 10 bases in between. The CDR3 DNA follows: TGTGCCAGCAGCCCCACGGTCGGTGAAAAACTGTTTTTT. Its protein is CASSPTVGEKLFF.

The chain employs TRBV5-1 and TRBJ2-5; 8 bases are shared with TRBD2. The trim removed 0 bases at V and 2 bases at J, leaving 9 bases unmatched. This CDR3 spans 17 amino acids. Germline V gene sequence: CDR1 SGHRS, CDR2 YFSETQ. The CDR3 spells CASSLGNLAGKQETQYF. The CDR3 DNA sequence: TGCGCCAGCAGCTTGGGCAATTTAGCGGGGAAGCAAGAGACCCAGTACTTC. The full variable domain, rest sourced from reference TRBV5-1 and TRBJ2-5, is KAGVTQTPRYLIKTRGQQVTLSCSPISGHRSVSWYQQTPGQGLQFLFEYFSETQRNKGNFPGRFSGRQFSNSRSEMNVSTLELGDSALYLCASSLGNLAGKQETQYFGPGTRLLVL.

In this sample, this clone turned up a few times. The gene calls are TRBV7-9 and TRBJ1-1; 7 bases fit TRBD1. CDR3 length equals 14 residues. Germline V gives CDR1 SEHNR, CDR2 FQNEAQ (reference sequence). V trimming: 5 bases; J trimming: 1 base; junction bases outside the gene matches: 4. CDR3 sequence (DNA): TGTGCCAGCAGCCAAGGGACAGCGAACACTGAAGCTTTCTTT. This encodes CASSQGTANTEAFF. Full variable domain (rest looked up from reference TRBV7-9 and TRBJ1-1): DTGVSQNPRHKITKRGQNVTFRCDPISEHNRLYWYRQTLGQGPEFLTYFQNEAQLEKSRLLSDRFSAERPKGSFSTLEIQRTEQGDSAMYLCASSQGTANTEAFFGQGTRLTVV.

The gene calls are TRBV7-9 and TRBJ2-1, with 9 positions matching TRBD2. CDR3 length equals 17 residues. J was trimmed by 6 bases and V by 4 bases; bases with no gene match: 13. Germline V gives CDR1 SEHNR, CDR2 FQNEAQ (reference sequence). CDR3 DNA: TGTGCCAGCAGCTCGCGACTAGCGGAAGAGGGGGTCAATGAGCAGTTCTTC. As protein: CASSSRLAEEGVNEQFF.

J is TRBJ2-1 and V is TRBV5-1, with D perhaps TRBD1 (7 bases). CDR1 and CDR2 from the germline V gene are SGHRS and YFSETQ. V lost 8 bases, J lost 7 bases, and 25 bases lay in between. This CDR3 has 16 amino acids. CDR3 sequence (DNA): TGCGCCAGTCAGCCCACAGGGGCGCAAGGGAGGAATGAGCAGTTCTTC. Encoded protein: CASQPTGAQGRNEQFF.

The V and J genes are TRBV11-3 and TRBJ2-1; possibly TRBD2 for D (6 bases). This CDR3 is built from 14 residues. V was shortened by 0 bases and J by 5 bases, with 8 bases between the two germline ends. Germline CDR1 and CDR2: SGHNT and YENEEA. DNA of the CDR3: TGTGCCAGCAGCTTAGAGGACTATCACAATGAGCAGTTCTTC. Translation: CASSLEDYHNEQFF.

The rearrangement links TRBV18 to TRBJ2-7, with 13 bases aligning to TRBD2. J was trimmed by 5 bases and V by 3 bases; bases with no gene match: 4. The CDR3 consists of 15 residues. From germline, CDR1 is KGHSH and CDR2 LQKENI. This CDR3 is CASSPTSGRAHEQYF. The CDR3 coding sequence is TGTGCCAGCTCACCTACTAGCGGGAGGGCCCACGAGCAGTACTTC.

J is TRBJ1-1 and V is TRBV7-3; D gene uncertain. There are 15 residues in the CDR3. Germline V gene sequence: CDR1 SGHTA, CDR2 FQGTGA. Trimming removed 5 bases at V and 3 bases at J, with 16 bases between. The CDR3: CASSPNGITDTEAFF. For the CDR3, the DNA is TGTGCCAGCAGCCCAAACGGGATAACCGACACTGAAGCTTTCTTT.

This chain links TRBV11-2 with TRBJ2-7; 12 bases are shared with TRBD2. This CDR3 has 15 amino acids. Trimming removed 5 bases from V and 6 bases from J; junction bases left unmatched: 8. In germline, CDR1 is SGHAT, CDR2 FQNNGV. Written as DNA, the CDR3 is TGTGCCAGCAGCACGCGGACTAGCGGGGCCGGCGAGCAGTACTTC. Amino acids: CASSTRTSGAGEQYF.

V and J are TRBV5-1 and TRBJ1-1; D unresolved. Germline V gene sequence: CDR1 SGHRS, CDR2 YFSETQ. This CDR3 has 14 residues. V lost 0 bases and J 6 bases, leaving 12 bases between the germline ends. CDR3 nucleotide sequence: TGCGCCAGCAGCTTGGTCGGGGTAGCCGCTGAAGCTTTCTTT. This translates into CASSLVGVAAEAFF.

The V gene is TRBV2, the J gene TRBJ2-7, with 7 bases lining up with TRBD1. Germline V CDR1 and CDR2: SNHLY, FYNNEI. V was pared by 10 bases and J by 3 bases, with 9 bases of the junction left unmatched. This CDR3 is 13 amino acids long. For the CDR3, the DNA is TGTGCCATCCGGACAGGTATCAGCTACGAGCAGTACTTC. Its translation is CAIRTGISYEQYF.

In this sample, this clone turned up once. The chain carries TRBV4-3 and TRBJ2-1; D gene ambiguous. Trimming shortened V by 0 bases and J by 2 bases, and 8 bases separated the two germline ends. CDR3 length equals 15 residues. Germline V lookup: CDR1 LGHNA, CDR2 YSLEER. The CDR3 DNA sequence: TGCGCCAGCAGCCAAGATGCGTCTCCCTACAATGAGCAGTTCTTC. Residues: CASSQDASPYNEQFF.

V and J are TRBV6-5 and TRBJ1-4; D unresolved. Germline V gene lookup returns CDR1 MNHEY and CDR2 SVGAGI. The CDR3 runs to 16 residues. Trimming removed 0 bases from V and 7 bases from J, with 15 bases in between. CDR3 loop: CASSYSTTVAVEKLFF. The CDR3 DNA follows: TGTGCCAGCAGTTACTCCACTACGGTCGCGGTTGAAAAACTGTTTTTT.

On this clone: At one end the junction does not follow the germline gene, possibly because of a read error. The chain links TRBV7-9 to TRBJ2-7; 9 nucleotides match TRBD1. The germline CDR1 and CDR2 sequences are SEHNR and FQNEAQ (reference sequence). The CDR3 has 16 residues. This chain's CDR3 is CSSSSATGQGRYEQYF. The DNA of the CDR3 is TGTTCCAGCAGCTCCGCGACGGGACAGGGCCGTTACGAGCAGTACTTC.

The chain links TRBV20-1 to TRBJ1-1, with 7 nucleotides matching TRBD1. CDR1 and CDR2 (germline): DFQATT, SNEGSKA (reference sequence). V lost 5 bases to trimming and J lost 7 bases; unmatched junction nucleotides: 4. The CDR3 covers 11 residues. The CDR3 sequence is CSAQRQGEAFF. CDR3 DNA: TGCAGTGCTCAAAGACAGGGTGAAGCTTTCTTT.

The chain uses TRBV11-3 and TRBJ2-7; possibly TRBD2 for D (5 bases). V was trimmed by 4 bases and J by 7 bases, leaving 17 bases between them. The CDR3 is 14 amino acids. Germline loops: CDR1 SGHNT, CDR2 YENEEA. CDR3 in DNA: TGTGCCAGCAGCTCAATAGCCTCGGGCGGGGAGCAGTACTTC. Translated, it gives CASSSIASGGEQYF.